The clone carrying this TCR beta chain was seen just once. Germline loops: CDR1 MDHEN, CDR2 SYDVKM. V lost 7 bases, J lost 4 bases, and 7 bases stayed unmatched. CDR3 length: 14 residues. This entry belongs to a study of T cell responses to AZD1222 COVID-19 vaccine. Produced via immunoSEQ multiplex PCR; TCRdb's table is partial and in-frame only. The sample contains under 100,000 clones, just over 90% of which appear only once. The sequence was obtained from an adult in good health. This chain uses TRBV28 with TRBJ1-5, with TRBD1 matching 7 bases. This sample comprised peripheral blood, obtained on day 0 of MenACWY control vaccination. The CDR3 bases are TGTGCCAGCATAGAAGGGGGCACAAATCAGCCCCAGCATTTT. Its protein product is CASIEGGTNQPQHF. Filled out from reference TRBV28 and TRBJ1-5, the complete variable domain reads DVKVTQSSRYLVKRTGEKVFLECVQDMDHENMFWYRQDPGLGLRLIYFSYDVKMKEKGDIPEGYSVSREKKERFSLILESASTNQTSMYLCASIEGGTNQPQHFGDGTRLSIL.